The rows below give T cell receptor beta chains drawn from one sample of a study of blood T cells in healthy people across ages. In TCRdb, the 5' RACE reads were re-called with MiXCR into one record per CDR3 protein. The data show about 810,000 distinct CDR3 sequences, with around 36% seen just once and over 10% held by the top ten. The source material was blood. Receptor source: a man younger than 30 in good health. Both conserved end residues are part of each CDR3. D genes are given only for firm matches. Only some rows state a clone size, as once, few, many or a class for expanded clones.

J,V,size,D,CDR3
TRBJ2-7,TRBV6-2/TRBV6-3,.,TRBD2,CASSSRLANYEQYF
TRBJ1-2,TRBV7-2,.,.,CASSLVGALVYGYTF
TRBJ1-5,TRBV12-3/TRBV12-4,many,.,CASSLARDQPQHF
TRBJ1-5,TRBV9,few,.,CASSVAGSGQPQHF
TRBJ2-7,TRBV7-3,.,.,CASSLNRGNNEQYF
TRBJ1-4,TRBV4-2,few,.,CASSQEFYTTATNEKLFF
TRBJ2-5,TRBV7-2,.,.,CASSLGQRNNEQYF
TRBJ2-1,TRBV7-2,.,TRBD2,CAGSLLAGAVRNEQFF
TRBJ2-7,TRBV20-1,many,.,CSARPGEHYEQYF
TRBJ1-1,TRBV5-1,many,.,CASSFGENTEAFF
TRBJ2-3,TRBV12-3/TRBV12-4,.,.,CASGLLRKDTQYF
TRBJ2-7,TRBV7-8,few,TRBD1,CASSRGRQGAAGSNEQYF
TRBJ2-6,TRBV20-1,many,.,CSARGGTGANVLTF
TRBJ1-5,TRBV5-1,.,.,CASSLSIGQPQHF